This record concerns one T cell receptor (beta chain) sequence. This sample was taken from a study of technical replicates of blood from a few donors. The CDR3 length is 16 residues. V lost 1 base and J 2 bases, leaving 12 bases between the germline ends. CDR1 and CDR2 (germline): MGHRA, YSYEKL. The table came from immunoSEQ multiplex PCR; TCRdb's copy has only in-frame clones and leaves some out. This sample has 76,000 or so clones, with about 91% found just once. The sequence was obtained from a human donor in good health. V usage is TRBV4-1 and J usage is TRBJ2-1; TRBD2 might be the D (6 bases). The sample comprised T cells isolated from PBMCs. This chain's CDR3 is CASSQVRSGTYNEQFF. For the CDR3, the DNA is TGCGCCAGCAGCCAAGTCCGTAGCGGAACCTACAATGAGCAGTTCTTC.